The rows below give T cell receptor beta chains drawn from one sample of a study of persistence of HIV-infected CD4 T cells. This table comes from immunoSEQ multiplex PCR, and its TCRdb copy is limited to in-frame clones, with some not included. The sample shows tens of thousands of clones, 75% to 85% of them seen only once. The antigens these receptors bind are not known. Material: CD4+ T cells sorted from PBMCs after approximately 19-hour stimulation, obtained from a patient who received antiretroviral therapy. Receptors originate from an adult man with HIV who was CMV-seropositive. CDR3s include the opening cysteine and the closing phenylalanine or tryptophan. Fields, in order: J gene, D gene, V gene, clone size, CDR3 DNA, CDR3 protein. D genes are given only for firm matches. Clone size is shown for a subset of rows, as once, few, many or a class of expanded clone.

TRBJ2-7 NA TRBV5-1 NA TGCGCCAGCAGCTTGGAACGAGACTACGAGCAGTACTTC CASSLERDYEQYF
TRBJ1-4 TRBD1 TRBV6-5 NA TGTGCCAGCAGTTCCATCGACAGGGATACCGAAAAACTGTTTTTT CASSSIDRDTEKLFF
TRBJ2-7 NA TRBV5-1 NA TGCGCCAGCAGCTTAACAGGGACCGCCGAGCAGTACTTC CASSLTGTAEQYF
TRBJ1-1 NA TRBV2 NA TGTGCCAGCAGTGAGGACACTGAAGCTTTCTTT CASSEDTEAFF
TRBJ2-2 NA TRBV6-4 NA TGTGCCAGCAGTGAACGTAGGGCCGGGGAGCTGTTTTTT CASSERRAGELFF
TRBJ2-7 TRBD1 TRBV19 once TGTGCCAGTGCTACCGGGACAGGGAATTCCTACGAGCAGTACTTC CASATGTGNSYEQYF
TRBJ1-2 NA TRBV3-1/TRBV3-2 NA TGTGCCAGCAGCCAAGCAGGACAGTTAGGGAATGGCTACACCTTC CASSQAGQLGNGYTF
TRBJ2-1 NA TRBV7-9 NA TGTGCCAGCAGCCGGACAGTCAAGAGGAGCTCCTACAATGAGCAGTTCTTC CASSRTVKRSSYNEQFF
TRBJ2-7 TRBD2 TRBV11-2 NA TGTGCCAGCAGCTTATTGCGGGAGGGAGGCGAGCAGTACTTC CASSLLREGGEQYF
TRBJ2-3 TRBD1 TRBV12-5 many TGTGCTAGTGGGCCTGGGACAGGGCTCACAGATACGCAGTATTTT CASGPGTGLTDTQYF
TRBJ2-6 TRBD1 TRBV5-1 few TGCGCCAGCAGCTTTCGGACAGGGTGGGATTCTGGGGCCAACGTCCTGACTTTC CASSFRTGWDSGANVLTF
TRBJ2-1 NA TRBV20-1 few TGCAGTGCCCTACCTCACAATGAGCAGTTCTTC CSALPHNEQFF
TRBJ1-2 NA TRBV5-1 NA TGCGCCAGCAGCGTGGAATGGGGAAACTATGGCTACACCTTC CASSVEWGNYGYTF
TRBJ2-1 NA TRBV19 NA TGTGCCAGTAGTAGGCAGGAAAACAATGAGCAGTTCTTC CASSRQENNEQFF
TRBJ2-1 NA TRBV6-5 few TGTGCCAGCAGTTACTCGGGGCGGAGCTCCTACAATGAGCAGTTCTTC CASSYSGRSSYNEQFF
TRBJ2-1 TRBD2 TRBV18 NA TGTGCCAGCTCACTAGTAGCGGGAGTGCTCTACAATGAGCAGTTCTTC CASSLVAGVLYNEQFF
TRBJ2-3 NA TRBV6-5 NA TGTGCCAGCGGCCGGGGGTATGATACGCAGTATTTT CASGRGYDTQYF
TRBJ1-2 NA TRBV5-6 few TGTGCCAGCAGCTCCGGGACATATTATGGCTACACCTTC CASSSGTYYGYTF
TRBJ2-1 TRBD2 TRBV19 NA TGTGCCAGTAGTATCCTAGCGGTTAAAAATGAGCAGTTCTTC CASSILAVKNEQFF
TRBJ1-5 NA TRBV6-4 NA TGTGCCAGCAGTGACGAACAAGGACAGCCCCAGCATTTT CASSDEQGQPQHF
TRBJ2-7 NA TRBV6-5 NA TGTGCCAGCAGACGACAGCGCGACTACGAGCAGTACTTC CASRRQRDYEQYF
TRBJ1-5 NA TRBV12-3/TRBV12-4 NA TGTGCCAGCAATAAGTATAGCAATCAGCCCCAGCATTTT CASNKYSNQPQHF
TRBJ2-1 NA TRBV6-1 few TGTGCCAGCAGTGCCTGGGGGGCGGACAGGTCTCGATCTGAGCAGTTCTTC CASSAWGADRSRSEQFF
TRBJ2-7 NA TRBV5-1 NA TGCGCCAGCAGCTTGGGGGCGACAGGATCCTACGAGCAGTACTTC CASSLGATGSYEQYF
TRBJ1-1 NA TRBV6-4 NA TGTGCCAGCAGATCGGACAGGAACACTGAAGCTTTCTTT CASRSDRNTEAFF
TRBJ2-3 NA TRBV10-3 NA TGTGCCATCAGTGAGTCTCTAGATACGCAGTATTTT CAISESLDTQYF